The 9 T cell receptor beta chains below were found in one sample sequenced in a study of control samples from healthy donors and cancer patients. Here immunoSEQ multiplex PCR was the method, and the copy in TCRdb shows in-frame clones only, minus some. The sample records about 120,000 clones, more than 70% being singletons. The sample taken for sequencing was blood. The receptors come from a man over 45 in good health.

The chain has TRBV27 and TRBJ1-2; D remains ambiguous. The CDR3 spans 13 residues. Per the germline V gene, CDR1 is MNHEY and CDR2 is SMNVEV (reference sequence). V lost 4 bases, J lost 6 bases, and 12 bases lay in between. The CDR3 nucleotides are TGTGCCAGCAGTTCAGCCACTAGGGATGGCTACACCTTC. It translates to CASSSATRDGYTF.

The chain's CDR3 is CASTQVSGNTIYF. The CDR3 DNA follows: TGTGCCAGTACCCAGGTCTCTGGAAACACCATATATTTT. This chain links TRBV19 with TRBJ1-3; D is unresolved. There are 13 residues in the CDR3. V lost 7 bases and J 0 bases, leaving 7 bases between the germline ends. Germline CDR1 and CDR2: LNHDA and SQIVND (reference sequence).

The chain employs TRBV2 and TRBJ1-2, with a weak D call TRBD1 (5 bases). CDR1 is SNHLY, CDR2 FYNNEI, per germline. V was trimmed by 1 base and J by 3 bases, leaving 6 bases between them. This CDR3 spans 13 amino acids. DNA for the CDR3: TGTGCCAGCAGTGAAGGGGGGTACTATGGCTACACCTTC. Its protein is CASSEGGYYGYTF.

The chain is built from TRBV24-1 and TRBJ2-1; 9 nucleotides agree with TRBD1. The V gene's germline CDR1 is KGHDR and CDR2 SFDVKD. This CDR3 has 19 amino acids. V trimming: 4 bases; J trimming: 3 bases; junction bases outside the gene matches: 15. CDR3 in amino acids: CATSDRQRRTGEGYNEQFF. CDR3 in DNA: TGTGCCACCAGTGACCGCCAACGACGGACAGGGGAAGGCTACAATGAGCAGTTCTTC.

V gene TRBV7-6 combines with J gene TRBJ2-5, with D possibly being TRBD2 (7 bases). The V end was cut by 4 bases, the J end by 5 bases, with 23 bases between. Per germline, CDR1 SGHVS and CDR2 FNYEAQ. CDR3 length: 17 residues. The CDR3 DNA follows: TGTGCCAGCAGCTACCTTGGGGGGGCGAGCGGGATTGAGACCCAGTACTTC. As protein: CASSYLGGASGIETQYF.

This clone appeared once. The chain employs TRBV20-1 and TRBJ1-1; D unresolved. Germline V gives CDR1 DFQATT, CDR2 SNEGSKA (reference sequence). V gave up 3 bases and J gave up 5 bases, with 4 bases separating them. The CDR3 spans 10 residues. The CDR3 region has the DNA TGCAGTGCTAGGGGGACTGAAGCTTTCTTT. Protein sequence: CSARGTEAFF.

The V and J genes are TRBV7-9 and TRBJ2-7, with D possibly called TRBD1 or TRBD2 (5 bases each). Trimming took off 1 base at V and 6 bases at J, with 16 bases between the two ends. The CDR3 runs 15 residues. CDR1 and CDR2 from the germline V gene are SEHNR and FQNEAQ (reference sequence). The CDR3 here is CASSLGEQGLGEQYF. The DNA for the CDR3 is TGTGCCAGCAGCTTAGGGGAGCAGGGTCTTGGCGAGCAGTACTTC.

The chain recombines TRBV27 with TRBJ2-1; D unclear. V was trimmed by 6 bases and J by 0 bases, leaving 15 bases between them. Germline assignment: CDR1 MNHEY and CDR2 SMNVEV (reference sequence). This CDR3 comprises 16 residues. CDR3 sequence (DNA): TGTGCCAGCAGGGTGGCTCCTCCTAGCTCCTACAATGAGCAGTTCTTC. The encoded protein is CASRVAPPSSYNEQFF.

The chain combines TRBV5-1 with TRBJ2-5; 9 bases fit TRBD1. Germline V gives CDR1 SGHRS, CDR2 YFSETQ. CDR3 size: 16 residues. V lost 4 bases, J lost 7 bases, and 14 bases stayed unmatched. CDR3 protein: CASSLRQGGPIWTQYF. CDR3 coding DNA: TGCGCCAGCAGCCTTCGACAGGGGGGACCAATATGGACCCAGTACTTC.